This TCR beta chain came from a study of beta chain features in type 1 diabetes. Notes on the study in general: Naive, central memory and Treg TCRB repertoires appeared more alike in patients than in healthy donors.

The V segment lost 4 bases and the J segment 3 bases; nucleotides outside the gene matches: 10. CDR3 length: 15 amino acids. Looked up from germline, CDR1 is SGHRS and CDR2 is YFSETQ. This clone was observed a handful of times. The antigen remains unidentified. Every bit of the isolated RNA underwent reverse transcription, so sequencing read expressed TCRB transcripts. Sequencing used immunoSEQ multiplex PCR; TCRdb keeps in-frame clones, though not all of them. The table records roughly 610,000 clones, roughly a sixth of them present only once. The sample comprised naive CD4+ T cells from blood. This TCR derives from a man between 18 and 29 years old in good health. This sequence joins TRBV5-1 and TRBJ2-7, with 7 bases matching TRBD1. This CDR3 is CASSGKTGQIYEQYF. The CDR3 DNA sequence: TGCGCCAGCAGCGGAAAAACGGGACAGATCTACGAGCAGTACTTC. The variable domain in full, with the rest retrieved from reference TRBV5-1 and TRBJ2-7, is KAGVTQTPRYLIKTRGQQVTLSCSPISGHRSVSWYQQTPGQGLQFLFEYFSETQRNKGNFPGRFSGRQFSNSRSEMNVSTLELGDSALYLCASSGKTGQIYEQYFGPGTRLTVT.